The 21 T cell receptor beta chains given below trace back to one sample, sequenced in a study of cytomegalovirus exposure and HLA in healthy donors. The study ran its PCR with 60 Vbeta and 13 Jbeta primers. Repertoires were generated with immunoSEQ multiplex PCR, while TCRdb's copy carries only in-frame clones and drops some. The data contain approximately 130,000 clones, over 80% of them singletons. The sample was PBMCs. The receptors here all came from a man between 40 and 49 years old in good health and CMV-seronegative.

This clone was seen a handful of times. The gene calls are TRBV13 and TRBJ2-7, with D perhaps matching TRBD2 (5 bases). V lost 6 bases, J lost 6 bases, and 9 bases lay in between. The CDR3 is 11 amino acids. Germline V gene sequence: CDR1 PRHDT, CDR2 FYEKMQ (reference sequence). The CDR3 spells CASSAEGEQYF. CDR3 DNA sequence: TGTGCCAGCAGTGCTGAGGGCGAGCAGTACTTC.

The rearrangement links TRBV5-1 to TRBJ1-1, with TRBD1 identical over 12 bases. The CDR3 is 17 amino acids. Germline values: CDR1 SGHRS, CDR2 YFSETQ. V lost 3 bases, J lost 0 bases, and 6 bases stayed unmatched. CDR3 in DNA: TGCGCCAGCAGCTCCAGAGGGACAGGGGGCATGAACACTGAAGCTTTCTTT. This translates into CASSSRGTGGMNTEAFF.

The V gene is TRBV11-3, the J gene TRBJ2-1; D may be TRBD2 (5 bases). In germline, CDR1 is SGHNT, CDR2 YENEEA. The CDR3 consists of 15 residues. With 5 bases removed from V and 2 bases from J, the gap between germline ends came to 13 bases. The CDR3 reads CASSPRGEPYNEQFF. Here the CDR3 DNA reads TGTGCCAGCAGCCCCCGGGGTGAGCCCTACAATGAGCAGTTCTTC.

The gene calls are TRBV7-3 and TRBJ2-3, with 8 bases that match TRBD2. The V gene end was trimmed by 4 bases and the J gene end by 0 bases; junction bases not matched to a gene: 3. The CDR3 sequence is 15 residues long. Looked up from germline, CDR1 is SGHTA and CDR2 is FQGTGA. The CDR3 loop reads CASSSSGGSTDTQYF. As DNA, the CDR3 is TGTGCCAGCAGCTCTTCGGGAGGGAGCACAGATACGCAGTATTTT.

This clone turned up a few times. The chain uses TRBV7-8 and TRBJ1-1; D uncertain. Germline lookup yields CDR1 SGHVS and CDR2 FQNEAQ. Trimming took 1 base from V and 1 from J, leaving 7 bases between them. This CDR3 spans 14 amino acids. CDR3 sequence: CASSLVAGNTEAFF. CDR3 sequence (DNA): TGTGCCAGCAGCTTAGTGGCAGGGAACACTGAAGCTTTCTTT.

The rearrangement links TRBV27 to TRBJ2-3; tentatively, D is TRBD1 (6 bases). Germline V gene sequence: CDR1 MNHEY, CDR2 SMNVEV (reference sequence). CDR3 length: 15 residues. Between the trimmed V and J ends, which lost 3 bases and 0 bases, there was a span of 10 bases. This CDR3 is CASSFSTGSTDTQYF. The CDR3 DNA reads TGTGCCAGCAGTTTCTCCACAGGGAGCACAGATACGCAGTATTTT.

The genes are TRBV28 and TRBJ1-4; TRBD1 matches 7 bases. The CDR3 extends over 14 amino acids. CDR1 and CDR2 from the germline V gene are MDHEN and SYDVKM. V was pared by 6 bases and J by 4 bases, with 5 bases of the junction left unmatched. CDR3 coding DNA: TGTGCCAGCAGCCCGACAGGGATTAATGAAAAACTGTTTTTT. As protein: CASSPTGINEKLFF.

The chain recombines TRBV11-1 with TRBJ1-4, with 7 bases identical to TRBD1. This CDR3 is 15 amino acids long. The germline CDR1 and CDR2 sequences are SGHAT and FQDESV (reference sequence). After removal of 6 bases from V and 6 bases from J, the junction contained 10 bases not matched to a gene. DNA of the CDR3: TGTGCCAGCAGGCGTACCGGGACAGCCGATGAAAAACTGTTTTTT. Translation: CASRRTGTADEKLFF. The full variable domain, rest sourced from reference TRBV11-1 and TRBJ1-4, is EAEVAQSPRYKITEKSQAVAFWCDPISGHATLYWYRQILGQGPELLVQFQDESVVDDSQLPKDRFSAERLKGVDSTLKIQPAELGDSAMYLCASRRTGTADEKLFFGSGTQLSVL.

Only one count was recorded for this clone. The chain uses TRBV9 and TRBJ1-2; D is ambiguous. In germline, CDR1 is SGDLS, CDR2 YYNGEE. The CDR3 is made up of 16 amino acids. Deletions cut 0 bases from V and 1 base from J, with 13 bases between. DNA for the CDR3: TGTGCCAGCAGCGTAGGAACGTCCGGAGTTAACTATGGCTACACCTTC. It is translated as CASSVGTSGVNYGYTF.

Of note for this clone: At one of its ends the junction is not consistent with the germline gene, which may arise from a read error. This rearrangement joins TRBV7-9 to TRBJ1-4; D possibly corresponds to TRBD1 (6 bases). Germline V CDR1 and CDR2: SEHNR, FQNEAQ (reference sequence). The CDR3 has 14 amino acids. The CDR3 nucleotides are TGTTCCAGCAGCTTAGGGACAAATAATGAAAAACTGTTTTTT. Translating gives CSSSLGTNNEKLFF.

The chain has TRBV5-1 and TRBJ2-4, with 8 bases matching TRBD1. The germline gives CDR1 SGHRS, CDR2 YFSETQ. The CDR3 loop spans 15 amino acids. V lost 4 bases, J lost 6 bases, and 9 bases stayed unmatched. The CDR3 sequence is CASSRGTGDSNIQYF. The CDR3 DNA reads as TGCGCCAGCAGCCGCGGGACAGGAGATTCAAACATTCAGTACTTC.

This chain connects TRBV7-2 to TRBJ1-2, with D possibly TRBD1 on 5 matching bases. The CDR3 covers 14 residues. With 2 bases removed from V and 4 bases from J, the gap between germline ends came to 11 bases. Germline CDR1 SGHTA, CDR2 FQGNSA. The CDR3 is CASSLSDISYGYTF. In DNA form, the CDR3 reads TGTGCCAGCAGCTTATCGGACATATCCTATGGCTACACCTTC.

The chain carries TRBV6-4 and TRBJ2-3, with 10 bases aligning to TRBD1. CDR1 is MRHNA, CDR2 SNTAGT, per germline. The CDR3 length is 15 residues. V lost 3 bases, J lost 4 bases, and 4 bases stayed unmatched. The DNA of the CDR3 is TGTGCCAGCAGTGAAGGGACAGGGGAAGCAGATACGCAGTATTTT. Translating it yields CASSEGTGEADTQYF.

This chain links TRBV7-9 with TRBJ1-3; no reliable D call. V dropped 2 bases and J dropped 0 bases, with 5 bases sitting between them. This CDR3 has 14 residues. Germline V gene data show CDR1 as SEHNR and CDR2 as FQNEAQ (reference sequence). This CDR3 reads CASSLWASGNTIYF. Written as DNA, the CDR3 is TGTGCCAGCAGCTTATGGGCCTCTGGAAACACCATATATTTT.

This clone occurred a few times. V and J are TRBV5-6 and TRBJ1-4; no definite D call. Germline V lookup: CDR1 SGHDT, CDR2 YYEEEE. There are 14 residues in the CDR3. Trimming stripped 2 bases from V and 4 bases from J, with 9 bases between. The CDR3 DNA sequence: TGTGCCAGCAGCTTTCTACGTAATAATGAAAAACTGTTTTTT. Translated: CASSFLRNNEKLFF.

V is TRBV7-9 and J is TRBJ2-2; 9 bases map to TRBD1. V shed 6 bases, J shed 4 bases, and the junction held 3 bases outside the gene matches. Germline-derived CDR1 and CDR2 are SEHNR and FQNEAQ (reference sequence). The length of the CDR3 is 14 residues. DNA of the CDR3: TGTGCCAGCAGACGGGGACAGGGCACCGGGGAGCTGTTTTTT. Protein: CASRRGQGTGELFF.

This rearrangement joins TRBV19 to TRBJ1-6; 8 nucleotides agree with TRBD1. The germline CDR1 and CDR2 sequences are LNHDA and SQIVND (reference sequence). Trimming at V came to 8 bases and at J to 7 bases, leaving 4 bases not matched to a gene. The length of the CDR3 is 13 residues. CDR3 bases: TGTGCCAGTGAGGGACAGGCAAATTCACCCCTCCACTTT. It is translated as CASEGQANSPLHF.

V and J are TRBV7-9 and TRBJ2-1, with TRBD1 matching 8 bases. J was trimmed by 8 bases and V by 5 bases; bases with no gene match: 5. This CDR3 spans 13 amino acids. CDR1 and CDR2 (germline): SEHNR, FQNEAQ (reference sequence). The CDR3, as DNA: TGTGCCAGCAGCCCCACAGGGGGAGATGAGCAGTTCTTC. It translates to CASSPTGGDEQFF.

This rearrangement joins TRBV6-1 to TRBJ2-7; D gene ambiguous. Germline V gene lookup returns CDR1 MNHNS and CDR2 SASEGT. The CDR3 has 11 residues. V was cut by 8 bases and J by 3 bases, with 8 bases left in between. CDR3 coding DNA: TGTGCCAGCTCGACACTCTACGAGCAGTACTTC. Translating gives CASSTLYEQYF.

J is TRBJ1-2 and V is TRBV7-9; 8 bases agree with TRBD1. Germline assignment: CDR1 SEHNR and CDR2 FQNEAQ (reference sequence). J lost 0 bases, V lost 5 bases, and 5 bases had no gene match. The CDR3 covers 15 residues. CDR3: CASSPRTGPNYGYTF. CDR3 DNA sequence: TGTGCCAGCAGCCCCCGGACAGGGCCTAACTATGGCTACACCTTC.

The V call is TRBV5-1, the J call TRBJ2-5; the match to TRBD2 covers 8 bases. Trimming cost V 4 bases and J 1 base; bases outside gene matches: 6. This CDR3 contains 15 residues. CDR1 is SGHRS, CDR2 YFSETQ, per germline. CDR3 nucleotides: TGCGCCAGCAGCCCCGGACTAGCCTCCCAAGAGACCCAGTACTTC. Protein: CASSPGLASQETQYF.